This TCR beta chain was sequenced in a study of cytomegalovirus exposure and HLA in healthy donors. In the study overall: The early release's HLA-typed donors yielded about 85 million unique TCRs. Of the donors genotyped, 398 in all, 80% to 85% fell in the Caucasian-associated ancestry cluster.

The primer mix had 60 Vbeta and 13 Jbeta primers. Method: immunoSEQ multiplex PCR; TCRdb's copy keeps in-frame clones and lacks some. The sample lists about 160,000 clones; around 86% were seen once. CDR3 length equals 15 residues. With 5 bases clipped from V and 3 bases from J, the junction kept 8 bases outside the gene matches. Per the germline V gene, CDR1 is SGHVS and CDR2 is FQNEAQ. This chain links TRBV7-8 with TRBJ1-1; 8 bases align to TRBD1. Source material: PBMCs. This TCR derives from a man between 50 and 59 years old in good health and CMV-seropositive. CDR3 sequence (DNA): TGTGCCAGCAGCCCGCAGGGGGCGGGAGACACTGAAGCTTTCTTT. Translated: CASSPQGAGDTEAFF.